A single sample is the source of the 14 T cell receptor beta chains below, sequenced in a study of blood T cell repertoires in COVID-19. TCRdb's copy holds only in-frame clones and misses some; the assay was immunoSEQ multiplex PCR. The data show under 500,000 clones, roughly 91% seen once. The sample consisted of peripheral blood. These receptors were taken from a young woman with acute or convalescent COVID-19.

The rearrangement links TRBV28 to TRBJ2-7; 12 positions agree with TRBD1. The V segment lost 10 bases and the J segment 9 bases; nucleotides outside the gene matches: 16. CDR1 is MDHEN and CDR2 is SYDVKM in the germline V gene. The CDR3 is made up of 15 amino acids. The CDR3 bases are TGTGCCACCGAATCTCAGGGGGACAGGGGGCATGGGCAGTACTTC. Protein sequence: CATESQGDRGHGQYF.

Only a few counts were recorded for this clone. CDR3 DNA sequence: TGTGCCAGCAACAGGGTTAACTATGGCTACACCTTC. Residues: CASNRVNYGYTF. This chain connects TRBV6-6 to TRBJ1-2; D is possibly TRBD1 (6 bases). Trimming shortened V by 7 bases and J by 1 base, and 7 bases separated the two germline ends. This CDR3 region has 12 residues. The germline gives CDR1 MNHNY, CDR2 SVGAGI (reference sequence).

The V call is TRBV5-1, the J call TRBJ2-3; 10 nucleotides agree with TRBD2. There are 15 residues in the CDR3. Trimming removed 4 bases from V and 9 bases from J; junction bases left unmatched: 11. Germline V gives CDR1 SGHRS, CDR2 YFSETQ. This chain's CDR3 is CASSPLAGASGTQYF. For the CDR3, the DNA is TGCGCCAGCAGCCCCCTAGCGGGGGCCTCAGGGACGCAGTATTTT.

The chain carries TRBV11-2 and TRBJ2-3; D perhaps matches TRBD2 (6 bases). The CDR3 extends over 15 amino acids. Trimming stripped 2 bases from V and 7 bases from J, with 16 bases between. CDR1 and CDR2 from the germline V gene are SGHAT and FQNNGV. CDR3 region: CASSLIFAGPNTQYF. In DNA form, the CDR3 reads TGTGCCAGCAGCTTAATTTTCGCGGGGCCGAATACGCAGTATTTT.

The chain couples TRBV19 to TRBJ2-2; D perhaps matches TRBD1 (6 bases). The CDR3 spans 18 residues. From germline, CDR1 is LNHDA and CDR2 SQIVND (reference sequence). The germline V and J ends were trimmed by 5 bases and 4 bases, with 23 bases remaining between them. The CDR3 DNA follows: TGTGCCAGTAGTCCCGTACTAGGGGGAGATACCTTCACCGGGGAGCTGTTTTTT. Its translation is CASSPVLGGDTFTGELFF.

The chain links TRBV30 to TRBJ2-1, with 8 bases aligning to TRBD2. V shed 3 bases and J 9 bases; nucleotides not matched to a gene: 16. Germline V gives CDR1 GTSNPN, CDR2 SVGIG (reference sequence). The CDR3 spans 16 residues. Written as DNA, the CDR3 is TGTGCCTGGAGAGGAGGGACGTCCCGGGGGGGTAGTGAGCAGTTCTTC. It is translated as CAWRGGTSRGGSEQFF.

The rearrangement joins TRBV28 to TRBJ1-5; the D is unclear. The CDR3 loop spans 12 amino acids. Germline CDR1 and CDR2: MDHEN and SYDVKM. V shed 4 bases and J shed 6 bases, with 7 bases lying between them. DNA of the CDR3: TGTGCCAGCAGTTCGAGTATTCAGCCCCAGCATTTT. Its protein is CASSSSIQPQHF.

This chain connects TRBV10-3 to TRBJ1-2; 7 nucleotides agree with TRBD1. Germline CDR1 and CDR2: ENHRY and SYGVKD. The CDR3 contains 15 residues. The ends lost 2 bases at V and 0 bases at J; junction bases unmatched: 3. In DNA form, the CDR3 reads TGTGCCATCAGTGAGAACAGGGGCACTAACTATGGCTACACCTTC. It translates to CAISENRGTNYGYTF.

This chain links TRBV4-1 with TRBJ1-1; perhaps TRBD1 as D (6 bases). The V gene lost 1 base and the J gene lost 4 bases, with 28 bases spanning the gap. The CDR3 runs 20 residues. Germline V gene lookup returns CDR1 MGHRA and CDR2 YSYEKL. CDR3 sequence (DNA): TGCGCCAGCAGCCAAGTTCCCCACTTCGGCGGGGGGCCAGGATGCACTGAAGCTTTCTTT. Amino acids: CASSQVPHFGGGPGCTEAFF.

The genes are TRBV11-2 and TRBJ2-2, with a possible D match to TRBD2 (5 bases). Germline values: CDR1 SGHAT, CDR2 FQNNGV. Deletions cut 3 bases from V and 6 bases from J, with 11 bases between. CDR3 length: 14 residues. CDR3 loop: CASSFLASAGELFF. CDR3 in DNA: TGTGCCAGCAGCTTCCTAGCCTCCGCCGGGGAGCTGTTTTTT.

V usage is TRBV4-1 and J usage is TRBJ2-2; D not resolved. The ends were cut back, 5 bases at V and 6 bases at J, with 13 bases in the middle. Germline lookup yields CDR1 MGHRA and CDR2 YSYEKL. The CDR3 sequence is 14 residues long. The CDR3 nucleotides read TGCGCCAGCAGCTTATACCCCCGGGCCGGGGAGCTGTTTTTT. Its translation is CASSLYPRAGELFF.

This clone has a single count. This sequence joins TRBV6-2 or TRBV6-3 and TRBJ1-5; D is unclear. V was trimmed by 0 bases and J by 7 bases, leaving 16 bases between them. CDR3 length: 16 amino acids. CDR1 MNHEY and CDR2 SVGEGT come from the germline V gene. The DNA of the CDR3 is TGTGCCAGCAGTTACTCGAGGGTTGGTTCGTGGCAGCCCCAGCATTTT. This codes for CASSYSRVGSWQPQHF.

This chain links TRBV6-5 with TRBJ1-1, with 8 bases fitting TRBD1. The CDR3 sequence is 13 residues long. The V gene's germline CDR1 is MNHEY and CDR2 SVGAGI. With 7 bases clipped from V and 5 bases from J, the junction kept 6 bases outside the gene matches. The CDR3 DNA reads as TGTGCCAGCACCCAGACAGGGGAAACTGAAGCTTTCTTT. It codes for CASTQTGETEAFF.

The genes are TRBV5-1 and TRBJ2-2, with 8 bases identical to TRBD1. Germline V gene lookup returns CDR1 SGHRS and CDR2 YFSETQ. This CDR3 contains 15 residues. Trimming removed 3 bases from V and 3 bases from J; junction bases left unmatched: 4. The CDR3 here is CASSSWGQDTGELFF. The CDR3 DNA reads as TGCGCCAGCAGCTCATGGGGACAGGACACCGGGGAGCTGTTTTTT.